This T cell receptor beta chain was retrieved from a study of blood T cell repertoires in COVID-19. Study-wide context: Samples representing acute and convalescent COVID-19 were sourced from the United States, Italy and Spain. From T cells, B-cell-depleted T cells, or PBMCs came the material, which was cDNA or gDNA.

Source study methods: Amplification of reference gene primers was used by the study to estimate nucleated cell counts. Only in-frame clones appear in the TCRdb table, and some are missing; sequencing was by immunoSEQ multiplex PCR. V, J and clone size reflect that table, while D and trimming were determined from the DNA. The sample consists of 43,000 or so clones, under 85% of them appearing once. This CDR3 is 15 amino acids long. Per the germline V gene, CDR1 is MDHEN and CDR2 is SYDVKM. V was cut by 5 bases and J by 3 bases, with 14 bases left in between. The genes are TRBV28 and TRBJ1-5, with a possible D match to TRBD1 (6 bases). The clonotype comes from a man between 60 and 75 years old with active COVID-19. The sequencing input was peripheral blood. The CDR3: CASSPLTGNNQPQHF. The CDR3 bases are TGTGCCAGCAGTCCGTTAACAGGGAACAATCAGCCCCAGCATTTT.